Below are 29 T cell receptor beta chains sequenced from a single sample in a study of blood T cell repertoires in COVID-19. Data came from immunoSEQ multiplex PCR; TCRdb stores just in-frame clones and leaves some out. The sample has 85,000 or so clones, about 95% seen once. The sample consisted of peripheral blood. The receptors here all came from a human donor with active COVID-19. The donor label of this sample is uncertain.

The chain's CDR3 is CASTRRQGAGEKLFF. The CDR3 nucleotides read TGTGCCAGTACCCGAAGGCAGGGGGCAGGAGAAAAACTGTTTTTT. The chain joins TRBV19 to TRBJ1-4; 8 bases fit TRBD1. The CDR3 loop spans 15 amino acids. V dropped 7 bases and J dropped 8; count of bases not matched to a gene: 12. CDR1 is LNHDA, CDR2 SQIVND, per germline (reference sequence).

The V and J genes are TRBV19 and TRBJ2-5; 10 bases map to TRBD1. Losses at the gene ends were 7 bases for V and 5 bases for J; bases not matched to a gene: 10. The CDR3 is 15 residues long. Germline V CDR1 and CDR2: LNHDA, SQIVND (reference sequence). For the CDR3, the DNA is TGTGCCAGTAACGTTCCGGGACAGGGGATGGAGACCCAGTACTTC. It is translated as CASNVPGQGMETQYF. Full variable domain (rest looked up from reference TRBV19 and TRBJ2-5): DGGITQSPKYLFRKEGQNVTLSCEQNLNHDAMYWYRQDPGQGLRLIYYSQIVNDFQKGDIAEGYSVSREKKESFPLTVTSAQKNPTAFYLCASNVPGQGMETQYFGPGTRLLVL.

This clone was detected once. This chain uses TRBV11-3 with TRBJ2-7; the match to TRBD2 covers 9 bases. Germline assignment: CDR1 SGHNT and CDR2 YENEEA. Germline trimming cut 1 base from V and 6 bases from J; bases unmatched to any gene: 10. The CDR3 sequence is 16 residues long. CDR3 nucleotides: TGTGCCAGCAGCTTAGGTTGGCGGGGGGGTTTCGGCGAGCAGTACTTC. Translating it yields CASSLGWRGGFGEQYF.

V and J are TRBV7-7 and TRBJ2-1; 9 positions match TRBD2. V shed 3 bases, J shed 4 bases, and the junction held 10 bases outside the gene matches. CDR3 length equals 17 residues. CDR1 and CDR2 (germline): SSHAT, FNYEAQ (reference sequence). CDR3 amino acids: CASSFRGGAKGYNEQFF. Here the CDR3 DNA reads TGTGCCAGCAGCTTCCGCGGGGGGGCCAAAGGATACAATGAGCAGTTCTTC.

The rearrangement links TRBV20-1 to TRBJ2-3; no definite D call. Trimming shortened V by 4 bases and J by 6 bases, and 8 bases separated the two germline ends. The CDR3 consists of 11 residues. The germline gives CDR1 DFQATT, CDR2 SNEGSKA (reference sequence). The CDR3 sequence is CSANPRDTQYF. CDR3 sequence (DNA): TGCAGTGCTAATCCCAGGGATACGCAGTATTTT.

This clone appeared once. The chain employs TRBV20-1 and TRBJ1-2, with D unresolved. V dropped 2 bases and J dropped 10 bases, with 8 bases sitting between them. Germline V gene data show CDR1 as DFQATT and CDR2 as SNEGSKA (reference sequence). The CDR3 runs 10 residues. This CDR3 is CSARLVAYTF. As DNA, the CDR3 is TGCAGTGCTAGACTAGTTGCCTACACCTTC.

The chain links TRBV7-9 to TRBJ2-5; D ambiguous. V was clipped by 4 bases and J by 1 base, with 10 bases between them. Germline-derived CDR1 and CDR2 are SEHNR and FQNEAQ (reference sequence). CDR3 size: 14 residues. CDR3 nucleotides: TGTGCCAGCAGCTCCAACACCTTCCAAGAGACCCAGTACTTC. Translation: CASSSNTFQETQYF.

The chain joins TRBV5-1 to TRBJ2-4, with D perhaps matching TRBD2 (7 bases). CDR3 length equals 15 residues. Trimming took off 0 bases at V and 8 bases at J, with 15 bases between the two ends. CDR1 is SGHRS, CDR2 YFSETQ, per germline. CDR3 in amino acids: CASSLAPGGGDIQYF. The CDR3 region has the DNA TGCGCCAGCAGCTTGGCTCCGGGGGGCGGGGACATTCAGTACTTC.

The rearrangement links TRBV7-2 to TRBJ2-5; 12 nucleotides line up with TRBD2. The CDR3 is 16 residues long. The germline V gene has CDR1 SGHTA and CDR2 FQGNSA. V lost 5 bases to trimming and J lost 2 bases; unmatched junction nucleotides: 6. The CDR3 region has the DNA TGTGCCAGCAGCGACAGGACTAGCGGGGATCAAGAGACCCAGTACTTC. Its protein is CASSDRTSGDQETQYF.

The rearrangement joins TRBV18 to TRBJ2-3, with TRBD2 matching 9 bases. Trimming removed 0 bases from V and 2 bases from J; junction bases left unmatched: 6. CDR3 length: 17 residues. The V gene's germline CDR1 is KGHSH and CDR2 LQKENI. The DNA of the CDR3 is TGTGCCAGCTCACCACCTGGGCTAGCGGGACCCACAGATACGCAGTATTTT. It is translated as CASSPPGLAGPTDTQYF.

The chain joins TRBV11-2 to TRBJ2-1; weak D call: TRBD1 (5 bases). The CDR3 totals 15 residues. Trimming stripped 5 bases from V and 7 bases from J, with 18 bases between. The germline CDR1 and CDR2 sequences are SGHAT and FQNNGV. CDR3 loop: CASSAPGAVKNEQFF. CDR3 in DNA: TGTGCCAGCAGCGCACCTGGGGCAGTAAAGAATGAGCAGTTCTTC.

V is TRBV7-2 and J is TRBJ1-2; 8 positions agree with TRBD1. The CDR3 consists of 17 residues. The junction had 16 bases not matched to a gene; V was cut back by 5 bases and J by 5 bases. Germline CDR1 and CDR2: SGHTA and FQGNSA. CDR3: CASSGRDRPQRGYGYTF. CDR3 nucleotides: TGTGCCAGCAGCGGCCGGGACAGGCCTCAACGGGGGTATGGCTACACCTTC. Using reference TRBV7-2 and TRBJ1-2 for the parts outside the CDR3, the full variable domain is GAGVSQSPSNKVTEKGKDVELRCDPISGHTALYWYRQSLGQGLEFLIYFQGNSAPDKSGLPSDRFSAERTGGSVSTLTIQRTQQEDSAVYLCASSGRDRPQRGYGYTFGSGTRLTVV.

This rearrangement joins TRBV7-9 to TRBJ2-1; a weak D match, TRBD1 (5 bases). CDR3 length equals 18 residues. Germline CDR1 SEHNR, CDR2 FQNEAQ (reference sequence). V gave up 1 base and J gave up 10 bases, with 26 bases separating them. The CDR3 DNA follows: TGTGCCAGCAGCTTAGAGGGTGGGCAGTTACAGGCTTTAAAAGAGCAGTTCTTC. The encoded protein is CASSLEGGQLQALKEQFF.

The chain uses TRBV5-6 and TRBJ2-7, with a weak D call TRBD2 (6 bases). V was shortened by 2 bases and J by 9 bases, with 9 bases between the two germline ends. CDR1 and CDR2 from the germline V gene are SGHDT and YYEEEE. This CDR3 comprises 11 residues. As DNA, the CDR3 is TGTGCCAGCAGCTTTGGGGAGGTGCAGTACTTC. This encodes CASSFGEVQYF. The full variable domain, with the rest looked up from reference TRBV5-6 and TRBJ2-7, is DAGVTQSPTHLIKTRGQQVTLRCSPKSGHDTVSWYQQALGQGPQFIFQYYEEEERQRGNFPDRFSGHQFPNYSSELNVNALLLGDSALYLCASSFGEVQYFGPGTRLTVT.

The CDR3 DNA sequence: TGCGCCAGCAGCCAGGGAGGGACAGGGAATTCACCCCTCCACTTT. It codes for CASSQGGTGNSPLHF. This chain links TRBV4-1 with TRBJ1-6, with 9 bases identical to TRBD1. Per the germline V gene, CDR1 is MGHRA and CDR2 is YSYEKL. This CDR3 contains 15 residues. Unmatched junction bases numbered 4, after V lost 3 bases and J lost 7 bases.

The chain recombines TRBV7-8 with TRBJ1-6, with D unclear. The CDR3 runs to 16 residues. Germline V gene data show CDR1 as SGHVS and CDR2 as FQNEAQ. Trimming cost V 2 bases and J 0 bases, with 8 bases left between them. CDR3 DNA sequence: TGTGCCAGCAGCTTAAGTAGGAGCTCCTATAATTCACCCCTCCACTTT. Translated, it gives CASSLSRSSYNSPLHF.

The chain carries TRBV6-1 and TRBJ1-3; D unresolved. Germline values: CDR1 MNHNS, CDR2 SASEGT. CDR3 size: 15 residues. Between the trimmed V and J ends, which lost 2 bases and 0 bases, there was a span of 8 bases. CDR3 in DNA: TGTGCCAGCAGTGAATCTAGGCACTCTGGAAACACCATATATTTT. It encodes CASSESRHSGNTIYF.

This clone was detected once. The gene calls are TRBV28 and TRBJ1-1, with D perhaps TRBD1 (5 bases). Deletions cut 6 bases from V and 10 bases from J, with 15 bases between. The CDR3 sequence is 12 residues long. Germline CDR1 MDHEN, CDR2 SYDVKM. CDR3: CASRGRRPRAFF. DNA for the CDR3: TGTGCCAGCAGGGGGCGACGTCCCAGAGCTTTCTTT.

V usage is TRBV6-5 and J usage is TRBJ2-7, with D unclear. Germline CDR1 and CDR2: MNHEY and SVGAGI. V was cut by 10 bases and J by 1 base, with 8 bases left in between. This CDR3 has 11 amino acids. Written as DNA, the CDR3 is TGTGCCACTTCGGGTTCCTACGAGCAGTACTTC. This gives the protein CATSGSYEQYF.

The CDR3 reads CASQTLGGAKGPLHF. DNA of the CDR3: TGTGCCAGCCAAACTCTAGGGGGGGCGAAAGGACCCCTCCACTTT. V is TRBV28 and J is TRBJ1-6; the D gene is possibly TRBD1 (6 bases). CDR1 and CDR2 from the germline V gene are MDHEN and SYDVKM. The CDR3 covers 15 residues. V lost 8 bases and J lost 12, with 23 bases in between. Full variable domain (rest looked up from reference TRBV28 and TRBJ1-6): DVKVTQSSRYLVKRTGEKVFLECVQDMDHENMFWYRQDPGLGLRLIYFSYDVKMKEKGDIPEGYSVSREKKERFSLILESASTNQTSMYLCASQTLGGAKGPLHFGNGTRLTVT.

The genes are TRBV19 and TRBJ1-5; the match to TRBD1 covers 8 bases. After removal of 2 bases from V and 0 bases from J, the junction contained 3 bases not matched to a gene. From germline, CDR1 is LNHDA and CDR2 SQIVND (reference sequence). The CDR3 contains 16 residues. As DNA, the CDR3 is TGTGCCAGTAGTATACTCGACAGGGGTAGCAATCAGCCCCAGCATTTT. It is translated as CASSILDRGSNQPQHF.

The V gene is TRBV19, the J gene TRBJ1-1, with D unresolved. This CDR3 has 14 residues. Per germline, CDR1 LNHDA and CDR2 SQIVND (reference sequence). V was cut by 5 bases and J by 1 base, with 11 bases left in between. CDR3: CASSAPVRNTEAFF. CDR3 DNA: TGTGCCAGTAGTGCCCCGGTGCGGAACACTGAAGCTTTCTTT.

The chain uses TRBV19 and TRBJ2-3, with a weak D call TRBD1 (6 bases). CDR1 and CDR2 from the germline V gene are LNHDA and SQIVND (reference sequence). The CDR3 contains 14 residues. Between the trimmed V and J ends, which lost 5 bases and 4 bases, there was a span of 13 bases. The CDR3 region has the DNA TGTGCCAGTAGTCTAGGGGGAGCCCCAGATACGCAGTATTTT. This sequence encodes CASSLGGAPDTQYF.

The rearrangement uses TRBV5-1 and TRBJ2-7; TRBD2 is a possible D gene (6 bases). This CDR3 is built from 15 residues. The germline V gene has CDR1 SGHRS and CDR2 YFSETQ. V lost 0 bases and J 6 bases, leaving 16 bases between the germline ends. The CDR3 here is CASSLGRGTAPEQYF. The CDR3 DNA follows: TGCGCCAGCAGCTTGGGACGGGGGACTGCTCCCGAGCAGTACTTC.

The chain carries TRBV6-5 and TRBJ1-1, with TRBD1 as a possible D gene (6 bases). Germline-derived CDR1 and CDR2 are MNHEY and SVGAGI. CDR3 size: 11 residues. The ends were cut back, 6 bases at V and 7 bases at J, with 9 bases in the middle. DNA of the CDR3: TGTGCCAGCAGCAGACAGGATGAAGCTTTCTTT. Its protein is CASSRQDEAFF.

CDR3 DNA sequence: TGTGCCAGCAGCGTCGGACAGGGGAATTCACCCCTCCACTTT. Protein product: CASSVGQGNSPLHF. The rearrangement uses TRBV2 and TRBJ1-6; the match to TRBD1 covers 9 bases. Losses at the gene ends were 6 bases for V and 7 bases for J; bases not matched to a gene: 4. Per germline, CDR1 SNHLY and CDR2 FYNNEI. The CDR3 is made up of 14 amino acids. The whole variable domain, filled in from reference TRBV2 and TRBJ1-6, reads EPEVTQTPSHQVTQMGQEVILRCVPISNHLYFYWYRQILGQKVEFLVSFYNNEISEKSEIFDDQFSVERPDGSNFTLKIRSTKLEDSAMYFCASSVGQGNSPLHFGNGTRLTVT.

The chain uses TRBV11-2 and TRBJ2-2; TRBD1 matches at 11 bases. The CDR3 covers 16 residues. Germline trimming cut 7 bases from V and 5 bases from J; bases unmatched to any gene: 9. Germline assignment: CDR1 SGHAT and CDR2 FQNNGV. DNA for the CDR3: TGTGCCAGCAACGATCCGGGACAGGGGGTGACCGGGGAGCTGTTTTTT. This encodes CASNDPGQGVTGELFF.

This clone has just one count. The rearrangement uses TRBV6-5 and TRBJ2-7; maybe TRBD1 (6 bases). Germline lookup yields CDR1 MNHEY and CDR2 SVGAGI. This CDR3 has 13 residues. V lost 4 bases, J lost 7 bases, and 14 bases lay in between. In nucleotides, the CDR3 is TGTGCCAGCAGTTTAGGGGGAGTCGGAGAGCAGTACTTC. It translates to CASSLGGVGEQYF.

The chain has TRBV28 and TRBJ2-5; no definite D call. The V and J ends lost 6 bases and 7 bases respectively, with 12 bases between them. CDR3 length equals 12 residues. Germline CDR1 and CDR2: MDHEN and SYDVKM. The chain's CDR3 is CASSSYSGTQYF. CDR3 sequence (DNA): TGTGCCAGCAGCTCTTACTCGGGGACCCAGTACTTC. The variable domain in full, completed from reference TRBV28 and TRBJ2-5, reads DVKVTQSSRYLVKRTGEKVFLECVQDMDHENMFWYRQDPGLGLRLIYFSYDVKMKEKGDIPEGYSVSREKKERFSLILESASTNQTSMYLCASSSYSGTQYFGPGTRLLVL.